Presented here are 31 T cell receptor beta chains from one specimen sequenced in a study of blood T cell repertoires in COVID-19. Method: immunoSEQ multiplex PCR; TCRdb's copy keeps in-frame clones and lacks some. The sample carries around 190,000 clones, 70% to 85% recorded once. The sample taken for sequencing was peripheral blood. The receptors come from a human donor in a cohort sampled during active COVID-19.

The V and J genes are TRBV5-1 and TRBJ2-5; D unclear. This CDR3 contains 13 residues. V was pared by 2 bases and J by 2 bases, with 7 bases between. The germline gives CDR1 SGHRS, CDR2 YFSETQ. CDR3 in DNA: TGCGCCAGCAGCTTCTCAGGTCAAGAGACCCAGTACTTC. Translated: CASSFSGQETQYF.

About this clone itself: This CDR3 is also generated by other DNA sequences in the sample. V is TRBV5-1 and J is TRBJ1-1; perhaps TRBD1 as D (6 bases). The germline V gene has CDR1 SGHRS and CDR2 YFSETQ. The germline V and J ends were trimmed by 0 bases and 5 bases, with 11 bases remaining between them. This CDR3 is 14 amino acids long. CDR3 DNA sequence: TGCGCCAGCAGCTTGGGCCCTCAGGGGACTGAAGCTTTCTTT. Protein: CASSLGPQGTEAFF.

V gene TRBV11-2 combines with J gene TRBJ2-5; 7 positions agree with TRBD2. Trimming at V came to 5 bases and at J to 7 bases, leaving 22 bases not matched to a gene. Per germline, CDR1 SGHAT and CDR2 FQNNGV. This CDR3 is 18 amino acids long. The CDR3 DNA reads as TGTGCCAGCAGCCTCCGCCGCCCAGCGGGGAATACCGTAGGGACCCAGTACTTC. Its translation: CASSLRRPAGNTVGTQYF.

The chain couples TRBV6-5 to TRBJ2-5; 7 bases agree with TRBD1. CDR1 and CDR2 (germline): MNHEY, SVGAGI. The J segment lost 4 bases and the V segment lost 6 bases, leaving 2 bases of the junction unmatched. This CDR3 has 12 residues. DNA for the CDR3: TGTGCCAGCAGCCGGGACAGAGAGACCCAGTACTTC. Its protein is CASSRDRETQYF.

The chain carries TRBV6-5 and TRBJ2-7, with a possible D match to TRBD1 (5 bases). Germline CDR1 reads MNHEY; CDR2 reads SVGAGI. The CDR3 has 12 amino acids. The V and J ends lost 10 bases and 5 bases respectively, with 15 bases between them. CDR3 bases: TGTGCCATCCGCGGCCTAGGGGACGAGCAGTACTTC. Translated, it gives CAIRGLGDEQYF.

The chain has TRBV7-2 and TRBJ2-3; the D is unclear. In germline, CDR1 is SGHTA, CDR2 FQGNSA. The germline V and J ends were trimmed by 2 bases and 6 bases, with 6 bases remaining between them. The CDR3 is 12 residues long. The CDR3 spells CASSLSADTQYF. Here the CDR3 DNA reads TGTGCCAGCAGCTTATCAGCGGATACGCAGTATTTT.

V usage is TRBV5-5 and J usage is TRBJ1-2; 7 bases agree with TRBD1. The CDR3 covers 15 residues. After removal of 2 bases from V and 3 bases from J, the junction contained 7 bases not matched to a gene. Germline V gene data show CDR1 as SGHKS and CDR2 as YYEKEE (reference sequence). The chain's CDR3 is CASSLYPRGDYGYTF. The CDR3 DNA reads TGTGCCAGCAGCTTATATCCCAGGGGGGACTATGGCTACACCTTC.

The J gene is TRBJ2-3, the V gene TRBV18; D is ambiguous. The germline V gene encodes CDR1 KGHSH and CDR2 LQKENI. Deletions cut 2 bases from V and 0 bases from J, with 12 bases between. This CDR3 contains 16 residues. The DNA of the CDR3 is TGTGCCAGCTCACCAACCACCTGGAGTAGCACAGATACGCAGTATTTT. It yields the protein CASSPTTWSSTDTQYF.

The V and J genes are TRBV5-4 and TRBJ2-7; 9 bases match TRBD2. Germline V CDR1 and CDR2: SGHNT, YYREEE (reference sequence). V lost 5 bases, J lost 2 bases, and 8 bases stayed unmatched. This CDR3 has 15 residues. CDR3 loop: CASSPTSGSAYEQYF. The CDR3 nucleotides read TGTGCCAGCAGTCCTACTAGCGGGTCCGCCTACGAGCAGTACTTC.

This sequence joins TRBV30 and TRBJ1-4; D unclear. CDR3 size: 14 residues. Trimming pared 4 bases from V and 3 bases from J, leaving 12 bases between. Germline V gene lookup returns CDR1 GTSNPN and CDR2 SVGIG (reference sequence). The CDR3 nucleotides read TGTGCCTGGAATAGAGAGGTTCCTAATGAAAAACTGTTTTTT. Translating gives CAWNREVPNEKLFF.

V gene TRBV5-5 combines with J gene TRBJ1-1; D not certain. Germline CDR1 and CDR2: SGHKS and YYEKEE (reference sequence). The CDR3 sequence is 17 residues long. Trimming cost V 2 bases and J 6 bases, with 23 bases left between them. The CDR3 coding sequence is TGTGCCAGCAGCTTTTACTTGAGGGAGACCGTCGACGCTGAAGCTTTCTTT. The encoded protein is CASSFYLRETVDAEAFF.

The chain carries TRBV28 and TRBJ2-7, with D possibly matching TRBD1 (6 bases). Trimming took 11 bases from V and 4 from J, leaving 21 bases between them. The CDR3 consists of 14 residues. Germline CDR1 MDHEN, CDR2 SYDVKM. The CDR3 spells CASRGSVRGYEQYF. The CDR3 region has the DNA TGTGCCTCAAGGGGGTCGGTCAGGGGTTACGAGCAGTACTTC. The full variable domain, with the rest looked up from reference TRBV28 and TRBJ2-7, is DVKVTQSSRYLVKRTGEKVFLECVQDMDHENMFWYRQDPGLGLRLIYFSYDVKMKEKGDIPEGYSVSREKKERFSLILESASTNQTSMYLCASRGSVRGYEQYFGPGTRLTVT.

This chain connects TRBV6-6 to TRBJ2-2; D unclear. Germline CDR1 is MNHNY and CDR2 is SVGAGI (reference sequence). CDR3 length equals 16 residues. V was shortened by 2 bases and J by 2 bases, with 12 bases between the two germline ends. In DNA form, the CDR3 reads TGTGCCAGCAGTTACGAGTCGGTTCCTAACACCGGGGAGCTGTTTTTT. It specifies CASSYESVPNTGELFF.

This chain connects TRBV15 to TRBJ2-6, with D possibly TRBD2 on 5 matching bases. The V and J ends lost 1 base and 3 bases respectively, with 10 bases between them. CDR3 length: 16 residues. From germline, CDR1 is LNHNV and CDR2 YYDKDF (reference sequence). The CDR3 DNA sequence: TGTGCCACCAGCAGAGGACCCGGGGATGGGGCCAACGTCCTGACTTTC. Amino acid sequence: CATSRGPGDGANVLTF.

The gene calls are TRBV2 and TRBJ2-7, with a weak D call TRBD2 (6 bases). The CDR3 is 16 residues long. CDR1 and CDR2 (germline): SNHLY, FYNNEI. With 5 bases removed from V and 3 bases from J, the gap between germline ends came to 20 bases. CDR3 protein: CASSRGAGTYHYEQYF. CDR3 nucleotides: TGTGCCAGCAGTAGGGGCGCCGGGACTTACCACTACGAGCAGTACTTC.

In the case of this clone: Other DNA variants within this sample encode the same CDR3. For the CDR3, the DNA is TGCGCCAGCAGCTTGGCTAGCGGGATGGGTGAGCAGTTCTTC. Encoded protein: CASSLASGMGEQFF. J is TRBJ2-1 and V is TRBV5-1, with 9 bases identical to TRBD2. Germline values: CDR1 SGHRS, CDR2 YFSETQ. J was trimmed by 9 bases and V by 0 bases; bases with no gene match: 4. This CDR3 is 14 amino acids long.

This clone was seen just once. This rearrangement joins TRBV5-1 to TRBJ2-7, with 7 bases fitting TRBD2. Germline V gives CDR1 SGHRS, CDR2 YFSETQ. There are 19 residues in the CDR3. The V and J ends lost 1 base and 2 bases, in that order; junction bases with no gene match: 18. CDR3 in amino acids: CASSLIPSFLVAGPYEQYF. Written as DNA, the CDR3 is TGCGCCAGCAGCTTGATTCCCTCATTTTTGGTAGCGGGTCCCTACGAGCAGTACTTC.

The chain has TRBV10-1 and TRBJ2-2; no clear D. V lost 1 base, J lost 1 base, and 7 bases lay in between. The CDR3 totals 15 residues. Germline assignment: CDR1 WNHNN and CDR2 SYGVQD (reference sequence). In DNA form, the CDR3 reads TGCGCCAGCAGTGAGTTTGGCCAGAACACCGGGGAGCTGTTTTTT. It is translated as CASSEFGQNTGELFF.

J is TRBJ1-2 and V is TRBV28; D gene uncertain. Trimming pared 4 bases from V and 8 bases from J, leaving 11 bases between. This CDR3 spans 12 amino acids. Germline-derived CDR1 and CDR2 are MDHEN and SYDVKM. In DNA, the CDR3 is TGTGCCAGCAGTTCCCTCATGACAGGCTACACCTTC. This encodes CASSSLMTGYTF.

The CDR3 reads CASRKRQPLYGYTF. The DNA for the CDR3 is TGTGCCAGCAGAAAGAGGCAGCCCTTGTATGGCTACACCTTC. The chain is built from TRBV6-5 and TRBJ1-2, with D unclear. The CDR3 runs to 14 residues. V lost 6 bases and J lost 5, with 16 bases in between. Germline assignment: CDR1 MNHEY and CDR2 SVGAGI.

The chain carries TRBV28 and TRBJ1-6; D gene unclear. Trimming stripped 5 bases from V and 9 bases from J, with 23 bases between. The CDR3 runs 17 residues. Germline values: CDR1 MDHEN, CDR2 SYDVKM. The CDR3 here is CASSPAGRQASSSPLHF. The DNA of the CDR3 is TGTGCCAGCAGTCCCGCCGGGAGGCAGGCCTCGAGTTCACCCCTCCACTTT.

V is TRBV28 and J is TRBJ1-5; 9 bases line up with TRBD1. The J segment lost 7 bases and the V segment lost 5 bases, leaving 9 bases of the junction unmatched. The germline V gene has CDR1 MDHEN and CDR2 SYDVKM. CDR3 length: 15 amino acids. CDR3 coding DNA: TGTGCCAGCAGTGTCGGACAGGGGAGGATCCAGCCCCAGCATTTT. It yields the protein CASSVGQGRIQPQHF. The whole variable domain, filled in from reference TRBV28 and TRBJ1-5, reads DVKVTQSSRYLVKRTGEKVFLECVQDMDHENMFWYRQDPGLGLRLIYFSYDVKMKEKGDIPEGYSVSREKKERFSLILESASTNQTSMYLCASSVGQGRIQPQHFGDGTRLSIL.

This clone showed up just once. The rearrangement joins TRBV28 to TRBJ2-3, with D possibly being TRBD2 (5 bases). CDR1 and CDR2 from the germline V gene are MDHEN and SYDVKM. Deletions cut 1 base from V and 4 bases from J, with 12 bases between. This CDR3 contains 15 residues. CDR3 nucleotides: TGTGCCAGCAGTTTATATGGTTCGGGGTCAGATACGCAGTATTTT. Encoded protein: CASSLYGSGSDTQYF.

This clone was seen a single time. The chain carries TRBV4-2 and TRBJ1-1; D gene uncertain. This CDR3 region has 14 residues. V lost 0 bases and J lost 2, with 7 bases in between. The germline CDR1 and CDR2 sequences are LGHNA and YNFKEQ. This chain's CDR3 is CASSQEQINTEAFF. The CDR3 region has the DNA TGTGCCAGCAGCCAAGAACAAATCAACACTGAAGCTTTCTTT.

The J gene is TRBJ1-2, the V gene TRBV25-1, with D perhaps matching TRBD1 (6 bases). The CDR3 is 13 amino acids. From germline, CDR1 is MGHDK and CDR2 SYGVNS. Trimming took off 2 bases at V and 4 bases at J, with 8 bases between the two ends. The CDR3 coding sequence is TGTGCCAGCAGTGAAGGACAGCTCTATGGCTACACCTTC. This codes for CASSEGQLYGYTF.

The rearrangement links TRBV6-6 to TRBJ1-3, with D perhaps matching TRBD1 (5 bases). The CDR3 consists of 15 residues. V was clipped by 8 bases and J by 1 base, with 15 bases between them. Germline assignment: CDR1 MNHNY and CDR2 SVGAGI (reference sequence). CDR3: CASRGKTVSGNTIYF. CDR3 sequence (DNA): TGTGCCAGCCGAGGAAAGACAGTGTCTGGAAACACCATATATTTT.

The chain couples TRBV5-1 to TRBJ2-7; 7 positions agree with TRBD1. The germline V gene has CDR1 SGHRS and CDR2 YFSETQ. The ends lost 0 bases at V and 3 bases at J; junction bases unmatched: 3. This CDR3 is 14 amino acids long. This chain's CDR3 is CASSLDRGGYEQYF. The DNA for the CDR3 is TGCGCCAGCAGCTTGGACAGGGGTGGCTACGAGCAGTACTTC.

The V call is TRBV28, the J call TRBJ1-5; the D gene is possibly TRBD1 (5 bases). The CDR3 has 13 residues. Trimming cost V 6 bases and J 3 bases, with 9 bases left between them. Germline V gene data show CDR1 as MDHEN and CDR2 as SYDVKM. The CDR3 reads CASSRQLNQPQHF. CDR3 DNA: TGTGCCAGCAGCCGACAGCTCAATCAGCCCCAGCATTTT. Based on the CDR3 plus reference TRBV28 and TRBJ1-5, the full variable domain is DVKVTQSSRYLVKRTGEKVFLECVQDMDHENMFWYRQDPGLGLRLIYFSYDVKMKEKGDIPEGYSVSREKKERFSLILESASTNQTSMYLCASSRQLNQPQHFGDGTRLSIL.

The V call is TRBV7-8, the J call TRBJ2-2, with TRBD2 identical over 9 bases. J lost 8 bases, V lost 3 bases, and 4 bases had no gene match. CDR1 is SGHVS and CDR2 is FQNEAQ in the germline V gene. This CDR3 has 14 amino acids. This CDR3 is CASSLGLASGELFF. For the CDR3, the DNA is TGTGCCAGCAGCTTGGGACTAGCTAGTGGGGAGCTGTTTTTT.

This sequence joins TRBV27 and TRBJ1-3, with D unresolved. Germline loops: CDR1 MNHEY, CDR2 SMNVEV (reference sequence). The germline V and J ends were trimmed by 2 bases and 7 bases, with 12 bases remaining between them. The CDR3 is 14 amino acids. In nucleotides, the CDR3 is TGTGCCAGCAGTTTAAAGGGAGGGTTGAACACCATATATTTT. It encodes CASSLKGGLNTIYF.

To note about this clone: In the same sample, other DNA sequences code for this CDR3. The chain combines TRBV5-1 with TRBJ2-5, with 8 positions matching TRBD2. CDR3 length equals 13 residues. The V segment lost 0 bases and the J segment 5 bases; nucleotides outside the gene matches: 0. CDR1 and CDR2 (germline): SGHRS, YFSETQ. The chain's CDR3 is CASSLGGGETQYF. The CDR3 DNA sequence: TGCGCCAGCAGCTTGGGCGGGGGGGAGACCCAGTACTTC.